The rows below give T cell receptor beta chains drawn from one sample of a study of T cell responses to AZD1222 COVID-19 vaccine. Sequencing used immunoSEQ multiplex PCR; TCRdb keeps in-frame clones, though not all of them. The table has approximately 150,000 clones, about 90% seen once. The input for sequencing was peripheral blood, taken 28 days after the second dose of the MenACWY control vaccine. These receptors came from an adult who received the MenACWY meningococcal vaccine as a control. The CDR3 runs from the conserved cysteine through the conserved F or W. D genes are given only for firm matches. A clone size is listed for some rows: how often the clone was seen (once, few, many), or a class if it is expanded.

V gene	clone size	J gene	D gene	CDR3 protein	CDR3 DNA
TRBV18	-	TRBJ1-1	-	CASSRGTGETEAFF	TGTGCCAGCTCACGAGGGACGGGTGAAACTGAAGCTTTCTTT
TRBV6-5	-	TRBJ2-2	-	CASSQGGVGTGELFF	TGTGCCAGCAGCCAGGGGGGGGTCGGCACCGGGGAGCTGTTTTTT
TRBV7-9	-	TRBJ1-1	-	CASSSSYSWAEAFF	TGTGCCAGCAGCTCGTCGTACAGTTGGGCTGAAGCTTTCTTT
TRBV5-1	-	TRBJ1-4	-	CASSYGGINEKLFF	TGCGCCAGCAGCTATGGGGGGATAAATGAAAAACTGTTTTTT
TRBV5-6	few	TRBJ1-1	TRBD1	CASSWTGSGVNTEAFF	TGTGCCAGCAGTTGGACAGGGTCTGGGGTGAACACTGAAGCTTTCTTT
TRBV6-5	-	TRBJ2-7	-	CASSYGGRSYEQYF	TGTGCCAGCAGTTACGGGGGGCGATCCTACGAGCAGTACTTC
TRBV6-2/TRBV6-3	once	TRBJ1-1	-	CASSYSHRQSTEAFF	TGTGCCAGCAGTTACTCGCACCGACAAAGCACTGAAGCTTTCTTT
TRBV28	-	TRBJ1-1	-	CASSLEASWEAFF	TGTGCCAGCAGTTTAGAAGCATCTTGGGAAGCTTTCTTT
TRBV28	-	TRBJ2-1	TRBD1	CASRTDRGAYNEQFF	TGTGCCAGCAGGACCGACAGGGGGGCCTACAATGAGCAGTTCTTC
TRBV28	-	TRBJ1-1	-	CASSLGSTGNTEAFF	TGTGCCAGCAGTTTAGGGTCAACGGGTAACACTGAAGCTTTCTTT
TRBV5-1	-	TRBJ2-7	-	CASSLGDSAYEQYF	TGCGCCAGCAGCTTGGGGGACTCTGCGTACGAGCAGTACTTC
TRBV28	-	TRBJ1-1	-	CASSPQRMGGAFF	TGTGCCAGCAGTCCCCAAAGGATGGGGGGAGCTTTCTTT
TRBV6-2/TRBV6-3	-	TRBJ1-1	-	CASSWAANTEAFF	TGTGCCAGCAGTTGGGCAGCGAACACTGAAGCTTTCTTT
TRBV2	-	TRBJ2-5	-	CASSSRVLQETQYF	TGTGCCAGCAGTTCCCGGGTGCTACAAGAGACCCAGTACTTC
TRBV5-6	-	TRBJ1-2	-	CASSLAWSREDGYTF	TGTGCCAGCAGCTTGGCCTGGAGCAGGGAGGATGGCTACACCTTC
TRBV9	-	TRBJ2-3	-	CASSVGKQWDTDTQYF	TGTGCCAGCAGCGTAGGGAAGCAATGGGATACAGATACGCAGTATTTT
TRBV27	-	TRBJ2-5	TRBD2	CASSSGTSGRNWETQYF	TGTGCCAGCAGTTCTGGGACTAGCGGGAGGAATTGGGAGACCCAGTACTTC